This T cell receptor (beta chain) stems from a study of cytomegalovirus exposure and HLA in healthy donors. This clone was recorded only once. With 60 Vbeta and 13 Jbeta primers, the PCR was carried out. Original handling: Per a later analysis, the number of unique TCR beta chains was around 80 million, of which roughly 11 million were shared. Profiled with immunoSEQ multiplex PCR; TCRdb holds only in-frame clones, not every one. That table gives V, J and clone size, and the DNA gave D and trimming. Of fewer than 200,000 clones in the sample, roughly 80% were seen once. The V end lost 7 bases, the J end lost 7 bases, and 19 bases lay between the germline ends. The CDR3 totals 14 residues. Germline V gives CDR1 LNHDA, CDR2 SQIVND (reference sequence).

The sample was PBMCs. The chain carries TRBV19 and TRBJ1-1; tentatively, D is TRBD1 (5 bases). The clonotype originates from a woman aged 18-30 years in good health and CMV-seronegative. The CDR3, as DNA: TGTGCCAGTACCAAGGCTTGGGGGGTAGGTGAAGCTTTCTTT. Protein: CASTKAWGVGEAFF.